What follows are 4 T cell receptor beta chains derived from one specimen sequenced in a study of human T cells and chemical hapten exposure. TCRdb recomputed calls from the RACE reads with MiXCR, one row per CDR3 protein. The table has some 190,000 distinct CDR3 sequences, under 25% seen once. Time point denoted: patch test 1, 2 weeks after DPC sensitization. Treatment of the sample: therapeutic diphenylcyclopropenone sensitization with weekly scalp DPC. The sequencing used whole blood, collected in connection with sensitization to the hapten diphenylcyclopropenone (DPC). The origin of the receptors is a woman between 45 and 60 years old with alopecia areata. Some clones in this sample may be carry-over from other donors' samples.

This clonotype has only a few counts. CDR3 bases: TGCGCCAGCAGTGAGTCGACCCCCGGGCCTCGCTCCTACAATGAGCAGTTCTTC. Translating gives CASSESTPGPRSYNEQFF. The chain employs TRBV10-1 and TRBJ2-1; the D is unclear. V was pared by 0 bases and J by 0 bases, with 15 bases between. Germline CDR1 is WNHNN and CDR2 is SYGVQD (reference sequence). The CDR3 sequence is 18 residues long.

This clonotype has just a few counts. The J gene is TRBJ1-1, the V gene TRBV7-2, with D unresolved. Deletions cut 2 bases from V and 0 bases from J, with 4 bases between. The CDR3 contains 13 residues. Germline CDR1 and CDR2: SGHTA and FQGNSA. The CDR3 bases are TGTGCCAGCAGCTTAAGGCTGAACACTGAAGCTTTCTTT. Protein: CASSLRLNTEAFF.

Here the CDR3 DNA reads TGCAGTGCTAGGACAGGGAATAATCAGCCCCAGCATTTT. This translates into CSARTGNNQPQHF. V usage is TRBV20-1 and J usage is TRBJ1-5; 7 positions match TRBD1. The V gene's germline CDR1 is DFQATT and CDR2 SNEGSKA (reference sequence). The CDR3 length is 13 residues. The ends lost 3 bases at V and 4 bases at J; junction bases unmatched: 3.

This clonotype was counted a few times. V is TRBV29-1 and J is TRBJ2-2; perhaps TRBD1 as D (6 bases). Per the germline V gene, CDR1 is SQVTM and CDR2 is ANQGSEA. This CDR3 contains 13 residues. The V end was cut by 5 bases, the J end by 6 bases, with 13 bases between. The chain's CDR3 is CSVSGQIAGELFF. The DNA for the CDR3 is TGCAGCGTTAGCGGACAGATCGCCGGGGAGCTGTTTTTT.